The entry below gives a single T cell receptor (beta chain) sequence along with its context. What it recognizes is unknown. This CDR3 spans 15 amino acids. Between the trimmed V and J ends, which lost 1 base and 5 bases, there was a span of 14 bases. CDR1 and CDR2 (germline): LGHNA, YSLEER. Peripheral blood from each donor was collected in a volume of approximately 9.5 milliliters. The use of a sample-barcoded 5' primer and a J-beta primer mix characterized a second PCR of roughly 6 to 11 cycles. In TCRdb, the 5' RACE reads were re-called with MiXCR into one record per CDR3 protein. The sample consists of about 720,000 distinct CDR3 sequences, roughly 20% of them appearing once. These data are taken from a study of blood T cells in healthy people across ages. Whole-study findings and limits: PBMC samples, being unsorted, prevented any conclusive comparison of naive and antigen-experienced cells.

The TCR sequence derives from a man between 65 and 79 years old in good health. Sequenced sample: blood. The V and J genes are TRBV4-3 and TRBJ1-2; D is uncertain. The CDR3 region is CASSQVSGQRYGYTF. Here the CDR3 DNA reads TGCGCCAGCAGCCAAGTGAGCGGTCAACGGTATGGCTACACCTTC.